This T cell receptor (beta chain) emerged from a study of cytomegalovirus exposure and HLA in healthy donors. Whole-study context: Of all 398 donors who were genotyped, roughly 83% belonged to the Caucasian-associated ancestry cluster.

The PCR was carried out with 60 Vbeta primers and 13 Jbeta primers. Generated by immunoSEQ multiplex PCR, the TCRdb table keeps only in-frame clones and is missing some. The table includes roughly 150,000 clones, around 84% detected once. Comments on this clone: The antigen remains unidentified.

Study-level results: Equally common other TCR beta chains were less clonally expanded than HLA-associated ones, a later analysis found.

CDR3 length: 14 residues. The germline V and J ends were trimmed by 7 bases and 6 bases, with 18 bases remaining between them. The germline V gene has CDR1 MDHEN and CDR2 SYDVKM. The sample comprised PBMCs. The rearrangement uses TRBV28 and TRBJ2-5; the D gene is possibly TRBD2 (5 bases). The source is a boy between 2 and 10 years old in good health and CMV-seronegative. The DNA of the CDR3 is TGTGCCAGCACCCCGGCGGGCATTCAACAGACCCAGTACTTC. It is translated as CASTPAGIQQTQYF.